This passage covers 12 T cell receptor beta chains from one sample sequenced in a study of cytomegalovirus exposure and HLA in healthy donors. The PCR made use of 60 Vbeta and 13 Jbeta primers. The protocol was immunoSEQ multiplex PCR, while the TCRdb copy is restricted to in-frame clones and leaves out a portion. The sample carries 18,000 or so clones, 70% to 80% recorded once. What was sequenced was PBMCs. The receptors were sampled from a man aged 18 to 30 in good health and CMV-seronegative.

V usage is TRBV5-6 and J usage is TRBJ1-2, with D unresolved. The CDR3 consists of 14 residues. Germline V gives CDR1 SGHDT, CDR2 YYEEEE. Trimming shortened V by 1 base and J by 5 bases, and 12 bases separated the two germline ends. Written as DNA, the CDR3 is TGTGCCAGCAGCTTGCTGGGCAGGAATTATGGCTACACCTTC. It translates to CASSLLGRNYGYTF.

This chain joins TRBV27 and TRBJ2-7; D ambiguous. The CDR3 totals 15 residues. CDR1 and CDR2 from the germline V gene are MNHEY and SMNVEV (reference sequence). V lost 4 bases and J 2 bases, leaving 15 bases between the germline ends. The CDR3 sequence: CASSSLQASAYEQYF. The CDR3 DNA sequence: TGTGCCAGCAGTTCTCTTCAGGCATCCGCCTACGAGCAGTACTTC.

This rearrangement joins TRBV6-1 to TRBJ1-5, with 7 bases lining up with TRBD1. The germline gives CDR1 MNHNS, CDR2 SASEGT. The CDR3 has 14 residues. V lost 7 bases, J lost 7 bases, and 10 bases stayed unmatched. The CDR3 is CASTAEGAWQPQHF. The DNA of the CDR3 is TGTGCCAGCACCGCGGAGGGGGCATGGCAGCCCCAGCATTTT.

The chain employs TRBV7-6 and TRBJ2-1, with 9 positions matching TRBD1. The ends lost 8 bases at V and 2 bases at J; junction bases unmatched: 7. This CDR3 has 15 amino acids. From germline, CDR1 is SGHVS and CDR2 FNYEAQ. CDR3 protein: CASALGQGPYNEQFF. For the CDR3, the DNA is TGTGCCAGCGCTTTGGGACAGGGCCCCTACAATGAGCAGTTCTTC. Complete variable domain (other parts from reference TRBV7-6 and TRBJ2-1): GAGVSQSPRYKVTKRGQDVALRCDPISGHVSLYWYRQALGQGPEFLTYFNYEAQQDKSGLPNDRFSAERPEGSISTLTIQRTEQRDSAMYRCASALGQGPYNEQFFGPGTRLTVL.

This chain joins TRBV10-3 and TRBJ1-1, with TRBD1 identical over 7 bases. Germline V gene sequence: CDR1 ENHRY, CDR2 SYGVKD. V trimming: 6 bases; J trimming: 6 bases; junction bases outside the gene matches: 7. The CDR3 extends over 13 amino acids. The CDR3 protein is CAIRETGDSEAFF. The CDR3 coding sequence is TGTGCCATCAGGGAAACAGGGGACTCTGAAGCTTTCTTT.

The chain links TRBV4-1 to TRBJ2-1, with 7 bases fitting TRBD2. This CDR3 has 18 residues. V shed 2 bases and J 8 bases; nucleotides not matched to a gene: 18. Per the germline V gene, CDR1 is MGHRA and CDR2 is YSYEKL. CDR3 DNA sequence: TGCGCCAGCAGCCAAACGGAGTCCCTAGCGGAGTGGATGGATGAGCAGTTCTTC. Its protein product is CASSQTESLAEWMDEQFF.

This clone was found a few times. The rearrangement uses TRBV5-6 and TRBJ1-4; D gene unclear. Deletions cut 4 bases from V and 0 bases from J, with 7 bases between. CDR3 length: 14 residues. The germline V gene encodes CDR1 SGHDT and CDR2 YYEEEE. The CDR3 coding sequence is TGTGCCAGCAGCCCAAGCACAACTAATGAAAAACTGTTTTTT. This codes for CASSPSTTNEKLFF.

The CDR3 sequence: CASSQDSGAKSPGYTF. The CDR3, as DNA: TGTGCCAGCAGCCAAGATTCAGGGGCCAAGAGTCCGGGCTACACCTTC. V and J are TRBV4-2 and TRBJ1-2; tentative D call: TRBD1 (6 bases). CDR3 length: 16 residues. The V and J ends lost 0 bases and 8 bases respectively, with 19 bases between them. Germline V gene lookup returns CDR1 LGHNA and CDR2 YNFKEQ.

The V and J genes are TRBV4-1 and TRBJ1-1; TRBD1 aligns across 9 bases. The CDR3 is 18 residues long. CDR1 is MGHRA and CDR2 is YSYEKL in the germline V gene. The J segment lost 4 bases and the V segment lost 3 bases, leaving 15 bases of the junction unmatched. The CDR3 protein is CASSHSHPYTGGLTEAFF. In DNA, the CDR3 is TGCGCCAGCAGCCATTCCCACCCTTATACAGGGGGCCTCACTGAAGCTTTCTTT.

The chain joins TRBV10-3 to TRBJ1-2; TRBD1 is a possible D gene (5 bases). The V and J ends lost 9 bases and 4 bases respectively, with 12 bases between them. CDR3 length equals 12 residues. Looked up from germline, CDR1 is ENHRY and CDR2 is SYGVKD. The DNA of the CDR3 is TGTGCCATATCCCAGGGCAGCTATGGCTACACCTTC. Translated: CAISQGSYGYTF.

The rearrangement joins TRBV29-1 to TRBJ1-4, with a tentative D call TRBD1 (6 bases). Trimming removed 6 bases from V and 12 bases from J, with 11 bases in between. The CDR3 is 10 residues long. Germline CDR1 and CDR2: SQVTM and ANQGSEA. In DNA form, the CDR3 reads TGCAGCGTCCAGGACAGCGAACTGTTTTTT. Protein sequence: CSVQDSELFF.

This clone was observed a handful of times. The rearrangement uses TRBV9 and TRBJ2-1; the D is unclear. Trimming left V 2 bases short and J 0 bases short, with 9 bases between. The CDR3 sequence is 15 residues long. From germline, CDR1 is SGDLS and CDR2 YYNGEE. CDR3 region: CASSVFDNSYNEQFF. In DNA form, the CDR3 reads TGTGCCAGCAGCGTGTTTGACAACTCCTACAATGAGCAGTTCTTC.